The entry that follows covers one T cell receptor beta chain sequence. Per the germline V gene, CDR1 is DFQATT and CDR2 is SNEGSKA (reference sequence). The V end was cut by 3 bases, the J end by 8 bases, with 7 bases between. This CDR3 contains 11 residues. The sample comes from a study of CD8 T cells in Susac syndrome. With random hexamers, about 0.45 to 1 ug RNA was reverse transcribed. TCRdb analysed the immunoSEQ multiplex PCR reads with MiXCR anew, one entry per CDR3 protein. Here the sample spans approximately 190,000 distinct CDR3 sequences, approximately 94% being singletons. This TCR was recovered from a human donor with Susac syndrome. The gene calls are TRBV20-1 and TRBJ1-4; D uncertain. Sequencing was performed on CD4+ T cells from PBMCs. CDR3 loop: CSASMGEKLFF. The CDR3 DNA reads as TGCAGTGCTAGTATGGGGGAAAAACTGTTTTTT.